This TCR beta chain derives from a study of cytomegalovirus exposure and HLA in healthy donors. PCR was performed using 60 Vbeta and 13 Jbeta primers. Only in-frame clones appear in the TCRdb table, and some are missing; sequencing was by immunoSEQ multiplex PCR. The sample yields about 120,000 clones, less than 65% seen once. V was pared by 4 bases and J by 6 bases, with 0 bases of the junction left unmatched. Germline loops: CDR1 MNHNS, CDR2 SASEGT. The CDR3 sequence is 11 residues long. This rearrangement joins TRBV6-1 to TRBJ2-7; TRBD1 matches 7 bases. The sequencing input was PBMCs. The clonotype was recovered from a man between 35 and 55 years old in good health and CMV-seropositive. Written as DNA, the CDR3 is TGTGCCAGCAGTGCAGGGGGCGAGCAGTACTTC. It codes for CASSAGGEQYF.